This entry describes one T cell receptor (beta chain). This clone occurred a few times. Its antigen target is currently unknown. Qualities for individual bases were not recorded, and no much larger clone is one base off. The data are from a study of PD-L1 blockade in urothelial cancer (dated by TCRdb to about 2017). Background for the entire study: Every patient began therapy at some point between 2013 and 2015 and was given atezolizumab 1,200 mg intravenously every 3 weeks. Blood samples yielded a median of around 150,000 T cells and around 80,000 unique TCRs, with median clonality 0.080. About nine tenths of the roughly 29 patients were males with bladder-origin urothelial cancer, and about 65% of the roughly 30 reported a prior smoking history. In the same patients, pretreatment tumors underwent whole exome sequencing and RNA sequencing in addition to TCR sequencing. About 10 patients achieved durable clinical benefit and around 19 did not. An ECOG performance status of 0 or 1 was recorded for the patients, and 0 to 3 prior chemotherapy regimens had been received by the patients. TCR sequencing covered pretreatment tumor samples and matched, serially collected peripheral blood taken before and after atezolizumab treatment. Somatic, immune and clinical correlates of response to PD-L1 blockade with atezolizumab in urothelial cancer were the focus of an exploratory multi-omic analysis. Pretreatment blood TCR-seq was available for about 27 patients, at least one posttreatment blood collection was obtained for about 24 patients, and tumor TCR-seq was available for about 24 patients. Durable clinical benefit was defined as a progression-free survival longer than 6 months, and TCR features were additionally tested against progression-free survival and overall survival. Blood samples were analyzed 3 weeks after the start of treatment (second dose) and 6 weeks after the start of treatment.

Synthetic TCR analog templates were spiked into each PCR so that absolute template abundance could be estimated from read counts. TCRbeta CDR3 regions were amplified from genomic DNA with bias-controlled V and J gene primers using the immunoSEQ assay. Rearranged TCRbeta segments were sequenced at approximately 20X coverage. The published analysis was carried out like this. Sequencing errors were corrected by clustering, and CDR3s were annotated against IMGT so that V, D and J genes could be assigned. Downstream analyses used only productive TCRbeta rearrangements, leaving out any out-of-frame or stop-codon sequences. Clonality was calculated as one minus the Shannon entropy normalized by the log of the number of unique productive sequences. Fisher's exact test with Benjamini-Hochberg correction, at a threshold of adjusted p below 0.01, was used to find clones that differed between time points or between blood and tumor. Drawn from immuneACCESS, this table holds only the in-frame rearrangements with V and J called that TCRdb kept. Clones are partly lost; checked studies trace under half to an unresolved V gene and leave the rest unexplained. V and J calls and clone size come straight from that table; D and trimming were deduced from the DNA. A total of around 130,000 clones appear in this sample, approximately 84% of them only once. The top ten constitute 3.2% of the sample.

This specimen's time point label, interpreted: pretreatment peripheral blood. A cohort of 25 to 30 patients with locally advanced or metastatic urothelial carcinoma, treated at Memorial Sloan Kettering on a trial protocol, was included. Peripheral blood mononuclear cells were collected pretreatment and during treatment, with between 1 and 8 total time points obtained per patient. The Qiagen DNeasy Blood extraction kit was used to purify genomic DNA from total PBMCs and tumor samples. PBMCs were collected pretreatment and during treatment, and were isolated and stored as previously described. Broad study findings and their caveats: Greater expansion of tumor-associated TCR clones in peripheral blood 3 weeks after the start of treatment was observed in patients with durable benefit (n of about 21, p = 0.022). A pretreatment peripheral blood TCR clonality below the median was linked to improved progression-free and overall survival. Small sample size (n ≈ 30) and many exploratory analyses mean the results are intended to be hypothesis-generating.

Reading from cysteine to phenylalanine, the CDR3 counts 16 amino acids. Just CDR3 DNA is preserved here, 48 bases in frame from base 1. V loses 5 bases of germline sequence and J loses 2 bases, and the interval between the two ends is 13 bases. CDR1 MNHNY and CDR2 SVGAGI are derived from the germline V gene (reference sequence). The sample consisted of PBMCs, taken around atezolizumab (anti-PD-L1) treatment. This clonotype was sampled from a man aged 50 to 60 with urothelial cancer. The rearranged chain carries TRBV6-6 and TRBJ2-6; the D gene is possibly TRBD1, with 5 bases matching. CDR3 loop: CASSLGAWPGANVLTF. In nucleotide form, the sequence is TGTGCCAGCAGTCTTGGGGCCTGGCCTGGGGCCAACGTCCTGACTTTC.